These 15 T cell receptor beta chains originate from one sample sequenced in a study of chemoradiotherapy in HPV16-positive cancers. TCRdb's copy holds only in-frame clones and misses some; the assay was immunoSEQ multiplex PCR. The sample has 850 to 900 clones; 90% are singletons. Sequenced here: tumor tissue, sampled from a patient who underwent chemoradiotherapy. The receptors were gathered from a human donor with HPV-associated anogenital cancer.

This clone was counted only a few times. This CDR3 is also generated by other DNA sequences in the sample. The chain combines TRBV5-6 with TRBJ2-7; tentative D call: TRBD2 (6 bases). Germline V gene data show CDR1 as SGHDT and CDR2 as YYEEEE. The CDR3 is 16 residues long. V was trimmed by 1 base and J by 0 bases, leaving 14 bases between them. The CDR3 spells CASSLFLALLSYEQYF. Written as DNA, the CDR3 is TGTGCCAGCAGCTTGTTCCTAGCGCTCCTCTCCTACGAGCAGTACTTC.

This clone occurred once. The CDR3 loop is CASSRGTSGGAETQYF. The CDR3 DNA follows: TGCGCCAGCAGCCGCGGGACTAGCGGGGGGGCCGAGACCCAGTACTTC. The gene calls are TRBV4-1 and TRBJ2-5, with 16 bases that match TRBD2. Germline CDR1 reads MGHRA; CDR2 reads YSYEKL. V lost 4 bases, J lost 5 bases, and 4 bases stayed unmatched. The CDR3 runs to 16 residues.

The gene calls are TRBV6-1 and TRBJ2-7; TRBD2 matches at 10 bases. The CDR3 loop spans 14 amino acids. V was pared by 4 bases and J by 2 bases, with 2 bases of the junction left unmatched. Germline CDR1 and CDR2: MNHNS and SASEGT. CDR3: CASSGTSGAYEQYF. CDR3 nucleotide sequence: TGTGCCAGCAGTGGGACTAGCGGAGCCTACGAGCAGTACTTC.

The V and J genes are TRBV4-1 and TRBJ2-5, with D perhaps TRBD2 (5 bases). Germline V CDR1 and CDR2: MGHRA, YSYEKL. The CDR3 spans 14 residues. Deletions cut 4 bases from V and 3 bases from J, with 12 bases between. The CDR3 nucleotides are TGCGCCAGCAGCCCTCGGGATGGGGAAGAGACCCAGTACTTC. This encodes CASSPRDGEETQYF.

The chain combines TRBV7-6 with TRBJ2-5, with a possible D match to TRBD2 (6 bases). This CDR3 contains 15 residues. Germline-derived CDR1 and CDR2 are SGHVS and FNYEAQ. The V end lost 5 bases, the J end lost 2 bases, and 15 bases lay between the germline ends. CDR3 region: CASSVRETQQETQYF. CDR3 DNA: TGTGCCAGCAGCGTCCGGGAGACGCAACAAGAGACCCAGTACTTC.

This chain joins TRBV11-3 and TRBJ2-5, with D hard to call. CDR3 size: 13 residues. Germline CDR1 and CDR2: SGHNT and YENEEA. The V gene lost 6 bases and the J gene lost 4 bases, with 12 bases spanning the gap. CDR3 protein: CASSPSPGETQYF. CDR3 bases: TGTGCCAGCAGTCCCTCCCCGGGAGAGACCCAGTACTTC.

This clone was counted a single time. The genes are TRBV5-1 and TRBJ1-4, with TRBD1 matching 9 bases. The length of the CDR3 is 16 residues. Germline V gene data show CDR1 as SGHRS and CDR2 as YFSETQ. The V gene end was trimmed by 0 bases and the J gene end by 8 bases; junction bases not matched to a gene: 8. In DNA form, the CDR3 reads TGCGCCAGCAGCTTGGCGGGACAGGGCAGTTGGGAAAAACTGTTTTTT. This sequence encodes CASSLAGQGSWEKLFF.

V gene TRBV5-1 combines with J gene TRBJ2-2, with D possibly matching TRBD1 (6 bases). There are 12 residues in the CDR3. Germline CDR1 and CDR2: SGHRS and YFSETQ. The V gene lost 4 bases and the J gene lost 11 bases, with 12 bases spanning the gap. In DNA, the CDR3 is TGCGCCAGCAGCCCCAGGGGAACCGAGCTGTTTTTT. It specifies CASSPRGTELFF. Complete variable domain (other parts from reference TRBV5-1 and TRBJ2-2): KAGVTQTPRYLIKTRGQQVTLSCSPISGHRSVSWYQQTPGQGLQFLFEYFSETQRNKGNFPGRFSGRQFSNSRSEMNVSTLELGDSALYLCASSPRGTELFFGEGSRLTVL.

The chain uses TRBV6-1 and TRBJ1-5; D uncertain. Germline CDR1 MNHNS, CDR2 SASEGT. V lost 0 bases and J lost 0, with 9 bases in between. This CDR3 spans 16 amino acids. CDR3 residues: CASSEALEYSNQPQHF. CDR3 sequence (DNA): TGTGCCAGCAGTGAAGCCCTAGAATATAGCAATCAGCCCCAGCATTTT.

V and J are TRBV7-2 and TRBJ1-2, with unresolved D. The length of the CDR3 is 11 residues. Trimming cost V 11 bases and J 3 bases, with 10 bases left between them. Germline lookup yields CDR1 SGHTA and CDR2 FQGNSA. CDR3 in DNA: TGTGCCCTTCCCCGATACTATGGCTACACCTTC. Amino acids: CALPRYYGYTF. Variable domain in full (rest from reference TRBV7-2 and TRBJ1-2): GAGVSQSPSNKVTEKGKDVELRCDPISGHTALYWYRQSLGQGLEFLIYFQGNSAPDKSGLPSDRFSAERTGGSVSTLTIQRTQQEDSAVYLCALPRYYGYTFGSGTRLTVV.

V usage is TRBV4-2 and J usage is TRBJ2-7, with TRBD1 as a possible D gene (5 bases). V lost 4 bases, J lost 1 base, and 20 bases lay in between. The CDR3 has 17 residues. Per the germline V gene, CDR1 is LGHNA and CDR2 is YNFKEQ. The CDR3 is CASSPQTLGQGSYEQYF. As DNA, the CDR3 is TGTGCCAGCAGCCCACAAACCCTAGGCCAGGGATCCTACGAGCAGTACTTC.

V usage is TRBV2 and J usage is TRBJ1-4; D call uncertain. Germline V gene data show CDR1 as SNHLY and CDR2 as FYNNEI. The CDR3 contains 15 residues. The ends were cut back, 10 bases at V and 3 bases at J, with 18 bases in the middle. CDR3 amino acids: CATNPTSKSNEKLFF. The CDR3 DNA reads TGTGCCACAAACCCGACCTCTAAGTCTAATGAAAAACTGTTTTTT.

As DNA, the CDR3 is TGTGCCAGCAGCTTAGAGACAGGGGCTAAGCAGTTCTTC. Translation: CASSLETGAKQFF. This sequence joins TRBV11-2 and TRBJ2-1; 8 nucleotides agree with TRBD1. The J segment lost 11 bases and the V segment lost 0 bases, leaving 3 bases of the junction unmatched. Per the germline V gene, CDR1 is SGHAT and CDR2 is FQNNGV. This CDR3 is built from 13 residues. Looking up the rest from reference TRBV11-2 and TRBJ2-1 gives the full variable domain: EAGVAQSPRYKIIEKRQSVAFWCNPISGHATLYWYQQILGQGPKLLIQFQNNGVVDDSQLPKDRFSAERLKGVDSTLKIQPAKLEDSAVYLCASSLETGAKQFFGPGTRLTVL.

The CDR3 is CASSQALRVEYEQYF. The CDR3 nucleotides are TGCGCCAGCAGCCAAGCGCTTAGGGTAGAATACGAGCAGTACTTC. The chain combines TRBV4-1 with TRBJ2-7; D uncertain. V was clipped by 1 base and J by 4 bases, with 14 bases between them. The V gene's germline CDR1 is MGHRA and CDR2 YSYEKL. The CDR3 loop spans 15 amino acids.

V is TRBV7-2 and J is TRBJ1-1; perhaps TRBD1 as D (5 bases). CDR1 and CDR2 (germline): SGHTA, FQGNSA. V dropped 5 bases and J dropped 4 bases, with 14 bases sitting between them. CDR3 length: 14 amino acids. The DNA for the CDR3 is TGTGCCAGCAGCCCACAGCGGGGGAGCACTGAAGCTTTCTTT. It translates to CASSPQRGSTEAFF.